The T cell receptor beta chain described here comes from a study of vaccination effects on CD4 cells after COVID-19. Points from the study as a whole: Within healthy vaccinees, only 1 of 255 vaccine-induced clones displayed cross-reactivity with common cold coronaviruses.

Only in-frame clones appear in the TCRdb table, and some are missing; sequencing was by immunoSEQ multiplex PCR. The sample shows some 23,000 clones, around 73% of them seen only once. The CDR3 is 15 residues long. V dropped 3 bases and J dropped 0 bases, with 11 bases sitting between them. Germline assignment: CDR1 KGHDR and CDR2 SFDVKD. As to this clone: The antigen is undetermined.

Once cultured for 9 to 11 days, the cells underwent separation to obtain CD4+ T cells. The TCR originated in a human donor who received a COVID-19 vaccine. Sequencing was performed on CD4+ T cells from PBMCs cultured without peptide, taken before COVID-19 vaccination. The V call is TRBV24-1, the J call TRBJ2-7; no firm D call. Here the CDR3 reads CATSDASRSSYEQYF. CDR3 DNA sequence: TGTGCCACCAGTGATGCCAGTCGGAGCTCCTACGAGCAGTACTTC.